This T cell receptor beta chain was observed in a study of T cell changes during pregnancy in multiple sclerosis. V was trimmed by 1 base and J by 6 bases, leaving 4 bases between them. CDR3 length: 11 amino acids. Germline CDR1 and CDR2: DFQATT and SNEGSKA (reference sequence). Measured with immunoSEQ multiplex PCR; TCRdb has only the in-frame clones, and not every one. Among approximately 60,000 clones listed, about 92% were seen once. V is TRBV20-1 and J is TRBJ2-1; D not resolved. The sequence came from a female donor in good health, enrolled as a control in a pregnancy study. The source was peripheral blood, collected in the third trimester of pregnancy. The CDR3 nucleotides are TGCAGTGCTAGAGCCGGCAATGAGCAGTTCTTC. This encodes CSARAGNEQFF.